Listed below are T cell receptor beta chains from one sample, sequenced in a study of T-cell reconstitution after alpha-beta-depleted transplantation in children. A single record per CDR3 protein comes from TCRdb applying MiXCR to the PCR reads. This sample has about 980,000 distinct CDR3 sequences, with roughly 29% found just once. The specimen was PBMCs, mostly from graft donor cells, collected 360 days after TCRalphabeta/CD19-depleted stem cell transplant. Receptors originate from a boy younger than two who had a stem cell transplant for SCID, so the T cells may come from the graft donor. Each CDR3 is given with its conserved first and last residue. D genes are given only for firm matches. The size entry is marked missing in some rows and otherwise reads once, few, many or a size class.

>TRBV12-3/TRBV12-4|few|TRBJ1-5|TRBD1
TGTGCCAGCAGTTTCGATCGGACAGGGAATCAGCCCCAGCATTTT
CASSFDRTGNQPQHF
>TRBV5-1|.|TRBJ2-1|TRBD2
TGCGCCAGCAGCTCCCGAGGTAGCGGGGGGATCAGCTCCTACAATGAGCAGTTCTTC
CASSSRGSGGISSYNEQFF
>TRBV18|.|TRBJ2-1|.
TGTGCCAGCTCACCCCTCGCTGAAGTCTACAATGAGCAGTTCTTC
CASSPLAEVYNEQFF
>TRBV2|.|TRBJ2-4|.
TGTGCCAGCAGGAGGGGCCTCGACAAAAACATTCAGTACTTC
CASRRGLDKNIQYF
>TRBV4-1|few|TRBJ2-1|.
TGCGCCAGCAGCCCCCTAAGGGGCAGGGGCAAATACAATGAGCAGTTCTTC
CASSPLRGRGKYNEQFF
>TRBV6-1|.|TRBJ2-5|TRBD2
TGTGCCAGCAGATTTCCGGGGGGAGGGGAGACCCAGTACTTC
CASRFPGGGETQYF
>TRBV5-1|.|TRBJ2-1|.
TGCGCCAGCAGCTTGGCGGTCGGAGGTGAGCAGTTCTTC
CASSLAVGGEQFF
>TRBV7-3|few|TRBJ2-1|.
TGTGCCAGCAGCTACACAGGCTCCCCCGTCTCCTACAATGAGCAGTTCTTC
CASSYTGSPVSYNEQFF
>TRBV5-1|.|TRBJ1-2|.
TGCGCCAGCAGCGACCCATCTGCGGATGGCTACACCTTC
CASSDPSADGYTF
>TRBV5-5|few|TRBJ2-2|TRBD2
TGTGCCAGCAGCCCCGCCCCCAGCGGGGGGACCGGGGAGCTGTTTTTT
CASSPAPSGGTGELFF
>TRBV9|few|TRBJ2-2|.
TGTGCCAGCAGCTTGCAACCCGGGGAGCTGTTTTTT
CASSLQPGELFF
>TRBV6-5|.|TRBJ2-1|.
TGTGCCAGCAGTTACTTTCCCGGGGAAGGGTTATGGGAGCAGTTCTTC
CASSYFPGEGLWEQFF
>TRBV5-6|.|TRBJ2-3|.
TGTGCCAGCAGCTTGGAACCCGGACCCACAGATACGCAGTATTTT
CASSLEPGPTDTQYF
>TRBV12-3/TRBV12-4|.|TRBJ2-3|TRBD2
TGTGCCAGCAGTTTAAGAGGGACTAGCGAAGATACGCAGTATTTT
CASSLRGTSEDTQYF
>TRBV4-3|.|TRBJ1-1|.
TGCGCCAGCAGCCAAGACCCTGCCCCTACCATACCCAACACTGAAGCTTTCTTT
CASSQDPAPTIPNTEAFF
>TRBV2|few|TRBJ2-6|.
TGTGCCAGCAGGTGGACTGGTAGCTCTGGGGCCAACGTCCTGACTTTC
CASRWTGSSGANVLTF
>TRBV20-1|few|TRBJ1-3|.
TGCAGTGCTCTTACTCCGGGTCGGTCGGCAAACACCATATATTTT
CSALTPGRSANTIYF
>TRBV4-1|few|TRBJ2-5|.
TGCGCCAGCAGCCAAGCCCGGACTCTCCAAGAGACCCAGTACTTC
CASSQARTLQETQYF
>TRBV20-1|.|TRBJ2-5|.
TGCAGTGCTAGAGTGGGGGAACAAGAGACCCAGTACTTC
CSARVGEQETQYF
>TRBV6-1|many|TRBJ2-3|.
TGTGCCAGCAGTAACACAGATACGCAGTATTTT
CASSNTDTQYF
>TRBV2|.|TRBJ2-1|TRBD2
TGTGCCAGCAGTCGGGGACTAGGCGCCCCCGGTGAGCAGTTCTTC
CASSRGLGAPGEQFF
>TRBV9|.|TRBJ2-2|TRBD2
TGTGCCAGCAGTGAAGAACTAGCGACCGGGGAGCTGTTTTTT
CASSEELATGELFF
>TRBV29-1|.|TRBJ2-2|.
TGCAGCTTTAGCGGCCTCACCGGGGAGCTGTTTTTT
CSFSGLTGELFF
>TRBV2|.|TRBJ2-1|.
TGTGCCAGCAGGCGTACGGGGAATGAGCAGTTCTTC
CASRRTGNEQFF
>TRBV15|.|TRBJ2-7|.
TGTGCCACGAGTCAGGGCTACTACGAGCAGTACTTC
CATSQGYYEQYF
>TRBV29-1|few|TRBJ2-2|.
TGCAGCGCTCTCACCAGGGTAGGCGGGGAGCTGTTTTTT
CSALTRVGGELFF
>TRBV5-1|once|TRBJ2-3|.
TGCGCCAGCAGCTTGGCCATAACGGGCCGCTCGACAGATACGCAGTATTTT
CASSLAITGRSTDTQYF
>TRBV20-1|.|TRBJ2-5|.
TGCAGTGCTAGAGATTTTCGGGGGCGGGTAGAGACCCAGTACTTC
CSARDFRGRVETQYF
>TRBV24-1|few|TRBJ1-5|TRBD1
TGTGCCACCAGTGACCCCGGGACAGGGCCAAGTCAGCCCCAGCATTTT
CATSDPGTGPSQPQHF
>TRBV7-9|.|TRBJ1-2|.
TGTGCCAGCAGCTTACTCCTTTTAGGCTACACCTTC
CASSLLLLGYTF
>TRBV20-1|.|TRBJ1-1|TRBD1
TGCAGTGCTAGAGCAGGGGGGTGGAACACTGAAGCTTTCTTT
CSARAGGWNTEAFF
>TRBV5-1|.|TRBJ2-2|.
TGCGCCAGCAGCACCCTATCAATTTCCACCGGGGAGCTGTTTTTT
CASSTLSISTGELFF
>TRBV6-5|.|TRBJ2-2|TRBD1
TGTGCCAGCAGTTACTCGGGACAGCCGAACACCGGGGAGCTGTTTTTT
CASSYSGQPNTGELFF
>TRBV5-1|few|TRBJ2-7|.
TGCGCCAGCAGCTGGACCGAGGTTAACTACGAGCAGTACTTC
CASSWTEVNYEQYF
>TRBV6-1|.|TRBJ2-1|.
TGTGCCAGTCGGGTGAGCTCCTACAATGAGCAGTTCTTC
CASRVSSYNEQFF
>TRBV29-1|once|TRBJ1-1|.
TGCAGCGGGCTGAGACAGAACACTGAAGCTTTCTTT
CSGLRQNTEAFF
>TRBV28|few|TRBJ2-7|.
TGTGCCAGCAGCGGACATCTCTACGAGCAGTACTTC
CASSGHLYEQYF
>TRBV11-1|few|TRBJ2-7|TRBD1
TGTGCCAGCAGCGGACACAGGGACAGGAGCTCCTACGAGCAGTACTTC
CASSGHRDRSSYEQYF
>TRBV5-5|few|TRBJ1-2|.
TGTGCCAGCACCAATCAGGGGACAGGCTACACCTTC
CASTNQGTGYTF
>TRBV5-5|few|TRBJ2-3|.
TGTGCCAGCACCAGGGGAGGGTTGGCAGATACGCAGTATTTT
CASTRGGLADTQYF
>TRBV5-1|.|TRBJ1-1|.
TGCGCCAGCAGCTTCGGACACGGGGACACTGAAGCTTTCTTT
CASSFGHGDTEAFF
>TRBV20-1|many|TRBJ2-7|.
TGCAGTGCTAGTTCCGGCTACGAGCAGTACTTC
CSASSGYEQYF
>TRBV5-1|.|TRBJ2-3|.
TGCGCCAGCAGCTTGAACAGGGCCGACACAGATACGCAGTATTTT
CASSLNRADTDTQYF
>TRBV7-3|few|TRBJ2-3|TRBD1
TGTGCCAGCAGCTTAACGCAGGGGGTTGATACGCAGTATTTT
CASSLTQGVDTQYF
>TRBV20-1|.|TRBJ2-7|.
TGCAGTGCTAGAGATGTAACTCTTAACTACGAGCAGTACTTC
CSARDVTLNYEQYF
>TRBV4-3|.|TRBJ2-3|.
TGCGCCAGCAGCCAAGATAGGGGGGGACGGAGCACAGATACGCAGTATTTT
CASSQDRGGRSTDTQYF
>TRBV7-2|few|TRBJ2-5|.
TGTGCCAGCAGCCGGGACGTCGATAAGACCCAGTACTTC
CASSRDVDKTQYF
>TRBV7-2|.|TRBJ2-7|.
TGTGCCAGCAGCTTAGTTCTAGGTATATACGAGCAGTACTTC
CASSLVLGIYEQYF
>TRBV11-2|.|TRBJ2-3|.
TGTGCCAGCAGCTTATTAGGGGTGTTTCGGGATACGCAGTATTTT
CASSLLGVFRDTQYF
>TRBV12-3/TRBV12-4|.|TRBJ2-7|TRBD2
TGTGCCAGCAGCCTAGCGGGGACAAGCCTACGACAGCAGTACTTC
CASSLAGTSLRQQYF
>TRBV18|few|TRBJ2-1|.
TGTGCCAGCTCACCAGCCGGGGGTACGAATGAGCAGTTCTTC
CASSPAGGTNEQFF
>TRBV5-6|few|TRBJ1-5|.
TGTGCCAGCAGCTTGCGGGGGGGAGGGTCTGGCCTGGGTCCCCAGCATTTT
CASSLRGGGSGLGPQHF
>TRBV11-2|many|TRBJ2-3|TRBD1
TGTGCCAGCAGCCTAGCCGGGACAGGGTACACAGATACGCAGTATTTT
CASSLAGTGYTDTQYF
>TRBV6-5|few|TRBJ1-1|.
TGTGCCAGCAGTTACTCGGCAGGGTGGAACACTGAAGCTTTCTTT
CASSYSAGWNTEAFF
>TRBV6-1|few|TRBJ2-1|TRBD2
TGTGCCAGCAGTCAAGCGGGGCCATTCTACAATGAGCAGTTCTTC
CASSQAGPFYNEQFF
>TRBV6-5|.|TRBJ1-4|.
TGTGCCAGCAGTTACTCAAGCAGGGTCGGCGAAAAACTGTTTTTT
CASSYSSRVGEKLFF
>TRBV20-1|many|TRBJ2-3|TRBD2
TGCAGTGCTAGATCCCTGGCGGGGGTAATCACAGATACGCAGTATTTT
CSARSLAGVITDTQYF
>TRBV12-3/TRBV12-4|.|TRBJ2-6|.
TGTGCCAGCAGTCCCTCAATTTCTGGGGCCAACGTCCTGACTTTC
CASSPSISGANVLTF
>TRBV12-3/TRBV12-4|few|TRBJ2-5|.
TGTGCCAGCACTCCCGACAGGCAAGAGACCCAGTACTTC
CASTPDRQETQYF